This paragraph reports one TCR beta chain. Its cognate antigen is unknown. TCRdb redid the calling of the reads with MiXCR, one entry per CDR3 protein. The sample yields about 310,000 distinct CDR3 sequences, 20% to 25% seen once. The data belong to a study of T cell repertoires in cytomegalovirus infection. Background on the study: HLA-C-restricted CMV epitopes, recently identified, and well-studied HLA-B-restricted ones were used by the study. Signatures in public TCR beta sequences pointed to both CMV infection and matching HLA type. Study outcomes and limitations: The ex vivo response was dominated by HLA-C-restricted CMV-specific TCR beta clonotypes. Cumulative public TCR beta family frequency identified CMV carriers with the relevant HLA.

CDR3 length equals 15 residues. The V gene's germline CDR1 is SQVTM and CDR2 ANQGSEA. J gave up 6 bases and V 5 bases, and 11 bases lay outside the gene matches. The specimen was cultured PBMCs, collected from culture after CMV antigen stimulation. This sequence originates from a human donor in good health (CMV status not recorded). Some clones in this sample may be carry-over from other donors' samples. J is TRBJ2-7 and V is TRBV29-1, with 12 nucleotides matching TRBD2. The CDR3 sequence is CSVQFRLAGESEQYF. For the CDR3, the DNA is TGCAGCGTTCAATTCAGACTAGCGGGGGAATCCGAGCAGTACTTC.